This T cell receptor (beta chain) was profiled in a study of T cell clonality in common variable immunodeficiency (dated by TCRdb to about 2015). Overall study outcomes, separate from this receptor: Fewer TCRbeta clones were shared among CVID subjects than among healthy controls (p < 0.0001). CVID TCRbeta sequences reportedly showed fewer deletions and N-nucleotide insertions and lacked highly modified clones with 13 or more V deletions. The authors noted that sequencing repertoires of T cell subpopulations would be needed to clarify what caused the increased clonality in CVID. Compared with healthy controls, CVID subjects showed increased TCRbeta clonality (t-test p = 0.018), a feature most characteristic of about a third of subjects. Correlations between repertoire features and clinical complications were limited by patient heterogeneity within the CVID cohort. Despite equal DNA input, controls averaged approximately 84,000 unique sequences per sample versus about 30,000 in CVID samples.

This clone appeared many times. Its antigen is unknown. Most CVID patients and most healthy controls were of Caucasian heritage. Heparinized peripheral whole blood samples of roughly 5 to 9 ml were obtained from each donor. Genomic DNA from adults with common variable immune deficiency (CVID) and from healthy adult controls was used for sequencing of TCRbeta CDR3 repertoires. The control group comprised approximately 22 healthy adult volunteers, some 12 female and around ten male, aged roughly 20 to 75 years with a mean age of approximately 31. Diluted blood was density-centrifuged over Hypaque 1077 or Ficoll-Paque to isolate peripheral blood mononuclear cells. Genomic DNA was obtained from unsorted mononuclear cells using either Qiagen column purification or a centrifugation-based method. CVID samples and control samples contributed equivalent amounts of genomic DNA as sequencing input. For every sample, a 60 bp segment covering the rearranged TCRbeta CDR3 region was amplified and then sequenced. The immunoSEQ assay, a bias-corrected multiplex PCR with high-throughput sequencing, was employed for TCRbeta amplification. The study's own analysis went as follows. Every unique nucleotide sequence was considered a clone and was annotated with V, D and J genes, copy number and frequency. Sequences were labeled productive if in frame, and non-productive if out of frame or containing stop codons. As previously described, Shannon's entropy was used to calculate clonality. The predicted amino acid sequences of productive clones were used to derive the mean CDR3 Kyte-Doolittle hydropathy. Scaled V gene usage was hierarchically clustered using Manhattan distance and complete linkage with the R hclust function. Sharing of clones by CDR3 amino acid sequence was evaluated by resampling 12 repertoires per group over 100 rounds. The repertoires were searched for 70 published EBV-specific TCRbeta sequences and a few hundred published CMV-specific TCRbeta sequences. A couple of CVID samples that yielded fewer than 10,000 sequences were excluded from the analysis, so 42 CVID repertoires were retained. The table was pulled from immuneACCESS by TCRdb, which kept in-frame rearrangements only. Such tables lose some clones; where checked, under half of the loss comes from unresolved V genes, and the rest has no known cause. That table gives V, J and clone size, and the DNA gave D and trimming. The sample comprises about 66,000 clones, and every one was counted more than once. Together, the top ten hold about 1.5% of the sample.

What was sequenced was peripheral blood mononuclear cells. The receptor comes from a person aged 18-69 years in good health.

CDR3 DNA (partial): TGTGCCTGGACCCGGGCAACTAATGAAAAA. It is translated as CAWTRATNEK. In full, the CDR3 is CAWTRATNEKLFF. The chain joins TRBV30 to TRBJ1-4, with no confident D gene call. The read ends 3 residues shy of where the CDR3 ends; the end is completed using the germline J gene. From its cysteine to its phenylalanine, the CDR3 spans 13 amino acids. The DNA covers only part of the CDR3, 30 bases in frame from base 1. Trimming at the junction amounts to 4 bases on V and 0 bases on J, and the germline ends lie 6 bases apart. CDR1 GTSNPN and CDR2 SVGIG were looked up in the germline V gene (reference sequence).